The 20 T cell receptor beta chains below all came from one sample that was sequenced in a study of CD8 T cells in Susac syndrome. When the RNA was reverse transcribed, random hexamers were used with an input of about 0.5 to 1 ug. TCRdb ran MiXCR on the immunoSEQ multiplex PCR reads and lists one entry per CDR3 protein. The data contain some 110,000 distinct CDR3 sequences, just under 95% of them singletons. Sequencing was carried out using CD8+ T cells from PBMCs. The receptors originated from a human donor with Susac syndrome.

V gene TRBV12-3 or TRBV12-4 combines with J gene TRBJ2-1; D call uncertain. The CDR3 loop spans 11 amino acids. V lost 5 bases and J 7 bases, leaving 6 bases between the germline ends. CDR3 nucleotide sequence: TGTGCCAGCAGTCCCAGGAATGAGCAGTTCTTC. It specifies CASSPRNEQFF.

The V and J genes are TRBV23-1 and TRBJ2-7; D is possibly TRBD2 (6 bases). Being an ORF, TRBV23-1 has a function that is uncertain. Trimming took off 3 bases at V and 0 bases at J, with 18 bases between the two ends. This CDR3 has 17 amino acids. The CDR3 DNA is TGCGCCAGCAGTCACCTCGCGCGGGACGGATGCTCCTACGAGCAGTACTTC. As protein: CASSHLARDGCSYEQYF.

The V gene is TRBV4-3, the J gene TRBJ2-1; 11 positions agree with TRBD2. Losses at the gene ends were 3 bases for V and 4 bases for J; bases not matched to a gene: 2. Germline values: CDR1 LGHNA, CDR2 YSLEER. The CDR3 extends over 15 amino acids. This CDR3 is CASSQVAGGYNEQFF. The DNA of the CDR3 is TGCGCCAGCAGCCAGGTAGCGGGGGGGTACAATGAGCAGTTCTTC.

The genes are TRBV7-8 and TRBJ2-7; weak D call: TRBD1 (5 bases). Trimming shortened V by 0 bases and J by 2 bases, and 8 bases separated the two germline ends. This CDR3 has 14 amino acids. The V gene's germline CDR1 is SGHVS and CDR2 FQNEAQ. CDR3 DNA sequence: TGTGCCAGCAGCTTAGCGGACAACACCTACGAGCAGTACTTC. This encodes CASSLADNTYEQYF.

This chain joins TRBV11-2 and TRBJ2-5; no reliable D call. This CDR3 has 14 residues. From germline, CDR1 is SGHAT and CDR2 FQNNGV. V gave up 1 base and J gave up 2 bases, with 8 bases separating them. CDR3 amino acids: CASSLVSVQETQYF. The CDR3 DNA sequence: TGTGCCAGCAGCTTAGTCTCAGTACAAGAGACCCAGTACTTC.

The chain combines TRBV20-1 with TRBJ1-1, with TRBD1 as a possible D gene (6 bases). CDR1 and CDR2 from the germline V gene are DFQATT and SNEGSKA (reference sequence). V was clipped by 3 bases and J by 4 bases, with 12 bases between them. The CDR3 length is 13 residues. The CDR3 coding sequence is TGCAGTGCTAGGCCGAGAGGGGGCACTGAAGCTTTCTTT. Translation: CSARPRGGTEAFF.

The chain is built from TRBV30 and TRBJ1-2; tentative D call: TRBD1 (6 bases). Germline CDR1 reads GTSNPN; CDR2 reads SVGIG (reference sequence). This CDR3 comprises 16 residues. V was trimmed by 2 bases and J by 7 bases, leaving 23 bases between them. This CDR3 is CAWSPDRLPTPLGYTF. The DNA for the CDR3 is TGTGCCTGGAGTCCCGACAGGCTCCCTACCCCCCTTGGCTACACCTTC.

The chain's CDR3 is CASSQEVTGNTEAFF. Written as DNA, the CDR3 is TGTGCCAGCAGCCAAGAGGTAACAGGGAACACTGAAGCTTTCTTT. The chain uses TRBV4-2 and TRBJ1-1; tentative D call: TRBD1 (5 bases). V gave up 0 bases and J gave up 1 base, with 9 bases separating them. The CDR3 extends over 15 amino acids. Germline CDR1 reads LGHNA; CDR2 reads YNFKEQ.

This clonotype appeared a single time. V is TRBV10-2 and J is TRBJ2-7; D not certain. The length of the CDR3 is 14 residues. The V end was cut by 2 bases, the J end by 6 bases, with 14 bases between. CDR1 and CDR2 from the germline V gene are WSHSY and SAAADI. Here the CDR3 DNA reads TGCGCCAGCAGTGAGGACTTCCCTTTACTCGAGCAGTACTTC. Translated: CASSEDFPLLEQYF.

V and J are TRBV7-2 and TRBJ2-3, with 8 nucleotides matching TRBD2. Germline values: CDR1 SGHTA, CDR2 FQGNSA. The CDR3 spans 17 residues. Germline trimming cut 1 base from V and 4 bases from J; bases unmatched to any gene: 10. The DNA for the CDR3 is TGTGCCAGCAGCTTAGATAGAGCGGGGGTTGTTCCAGATACGCAGTATTTT. Translation gives CASSLDRAGVVPDTQYF.

The V gene is TRBV6-5, the J gene TRBJ2-5; D remains unclear. CDR1 and CDR2 (germline): MNHEY, SVGAGI. V lost 8 bases, J lost 0 bases, and 10 bases lay in between. This CDR3 is built from 13 residues. In DNA, the CDR3 is TGTGCCAGCGGTGAACGGAACCAAGAGACCCAGTACTTC. Its translation: CASGERNQETQYF.

This chain links TRBV20-1 with TRBJ2-7; no reliable D call. From germline, CDR1 is DFQATT and CDR2 SNEGSKA (reference sequence). Trimming removed 1 base at V and 3 bases at J, with 10 bases between. The CDR3 is made up of 13 amino acids. The CDR3 DNA sequence: TGCAGTGCTAGAGTAAAGGGTGGCTACGAGCAGTACTTC. Its translation: CSARVKGGYEQYF.

J is TRBJ1-1 and V is TRBV4-1; D is undetermined. V was trimmed by 2 bases and J by 2 bases, leaving 12 bases between them. Germline V CDR1 and CDR2: MGHRA, YSYEKL. This CDR3 spans 15 amino acids. CDR3 in amino acids: CASSQLQLGNTEAFF. Written as DNA, the CDR3 is TGCGCCAGCAGCCAACTTCAACTGGGCAACACTGAAGCTTTCTTT.

The chain links TRBV9 to TRBJ1-5; D is uncertain. The CDR3 loop spans 14 amino acids. Germline CDR1 reads SGDLS; CDR2 reads YYNGEE. Trimming took off 2 bases at V and 1 base at J, with 7 bases between the two ends. DNA of the CDR3: TGTGCCAGCAGCGTCGGGCCGAGCAATCAGCCCCAGCATTTT. This translates into CASSVGPSNQPQHF.

The rearrangement uses TRBV4-1 and TRBJ1-4; TRBD1 is a possible D gene (5 bases). This CDR3 region has 16 residues. Germline V gives CDR1 MGHRA, CDR2 YSYEKL. V shed 0 bases and J shed 7 bases, with 15 bases lying between them. CDR3 bases: TGCGCCAGCAGCCAAGAGAGTTGGGGGATTGGTGAAAAACTGTTTTTT. Its protein product is CASSQESWGIGEKLFF.

The chain is built from TRBV7-8 and TRBJ1-2; no firm D call. The CDR3 length is 17 residues. Between the trimmed V and J ends, which lost 5 bases and 4 bases, there was a span of 23 bases. Germline CDR1 and CDR2: SGHVS and FQNEAQ. CDR3 residues: CASSPYPLFTAGYGYTF. CDR3 DNA sequence: TGTGCCAGCAGCCCTTACCCCCTCTTTACGGCAGGCTATGGCTACACCTTC.

This clonotype was seen a handful of times. The gene calls are TRBV13 and TRBJ2-7; D remains unclear. Germline CDR1 PRHDT, CDR2 FYEKMQ (reference sequence). The ends were cut back, 1 base at V and 7 bases at J, with 8 bases in the middle. The CDR3 is made up of 12 amino acids. The CDR3 spells CASSLASNEQYF. DNA for the CDR3: TGTGCCAGCAGCTTAGCATCGAATGAGCAGTACTTC.

V usage is TRBV29-1 and J usage is TRBJ2-1, with 9 positions matching TRBD1. The CDR3 has 18 amino acids. The V and J ends lost 0 bases and 2 bases, in that order; junction bases with no gene match: 11. The germline CDR1 and CDR2 sequences are SQVTM and ANQGSEA. The DNA for the CDR3 is TGCAGCGTTGAAGACCCCCGGGACAGGGACCTACCCTACAATGAGCAGTTCTTC. Its translation is CSVEDPRDRDLPYNEQFF.

The V call is TRBV20-1, the J call TRBJ2-4, with 10 bases matching TRBD2. Germline CDR1 reads DFQATT; CDR2 reads SNEGSKA (reference sequence). This CDR3 comprises 15 residues. The ends lost 2 bases at V and 5 bases at J; junction bases unmatched: 6. This chain's CDR3 is CSARKLAGEENIQYF. DNA of the CDR3: TGCAGTGCTAGAAAGCTAGCGGGGGAGGAAAACATTCAGTACTTC.

This rearrangement joins TRBV3-1 to TRBJ2-2, with 10 bases fitting TRBD2. This CDR3 region has 17 residues. Per germline, CDR1 LGHDT and CDR2 YNNKEL (reference sequence). The ends lost 2 bases at V and 0 bases at J; junction bases unmatched: 3. The CDR3 is CASSQLAGDANTGELFF. Here the CDR3 DNA reads TGTGCCAGCAGCCAACTAGCGGGGGACGCGAACACCGGGGAGCTGTTTTTT. Combining the CDR3 with reference TRBV3-1 and TRBJ2-2 gives the whole variable domain DTAVSQTPKYLVTQMGNDKSIKCEQNLGHDTMYWYKQDSKKFLKIMFSYNNKELIINETVPNRFSPKSPDKAHLNLHINSLELGDSAVYFCASSQLAGDANTGELFFGEGSRLTVL.